The 23 T cell receptor beta chains below were found in one sample sequenced in a study of T cells in localized non-small cell lung cancer. Sequenced by immunoSEQ multiplex PCR; TCRdb stores in-frame clones only, minus some. The data contain a few thousand clones, 25% of them singletons. Sequencing was performed on lung tumor tissue, taken before any cancer treatment. Every receptor here comes from a male donor aged 60 or over with stage I lung adenocarcinoma.

This chain connects TRBV19 to TRBJ2-2; 7 nucleotides match TRBD2. The V segment lost 10 bases and the J segment 9 bases; nucleotides outside the gene matches: 11. The germline V gene encodes CDR1 LNHDA and CDR2 SQIVND (reference sequence). The CDR3 has 13 amino acids. In DNA form, the CDR3 reads TGTGCCACCGGCGGGGGTAATGTCAGGGAGCTGTTTTTT. As protein: CATGGGNVRELFF.

This clone was seen a few times. V is TRBV30 and J is TRBJ1-2; tentative D call: TRBD1 (6 bases). Germline values: CDR1 GTSNPN, CDR2 SVGIG (reference sequence). V gave up 1 base and J gave up 7 bases, with 13 bases separating them. This CDR3 is 13 amino acids long. The CDR3 region has the DNA TGTGCCTGGAGTGAGACAGGTTTGGGTGGCTACACCTTC. Amino acids: CAWSETGLGGYTF.

The CDR3 spells CASSPPATGSGQPQHF. In DNA, the CDR3 is TGTGCCAGCAGTCCACCCGCGACAGGGAGCGGGCAGCCCCAGCATTTT. The chain has TRBV28 and TRBJ1-5, with 7 bases aligning to TRBD1. CDR1 and CDR2 (germline): MDHEN, SYDVKM. CDR3 length: 16 amino acids. V shed 5 bases, J shed 7 bases, and the junction held 14 bases outside the gene matches.

By sample fraction, this clone is medium-sized. The J gene is TRBJ1-1, the V gene TRBV5-1, with D possibly TRBD1 on 6 matching bases. The germline gives CDR1 SGHRS, CDR2 YFSETQ. This CDR3 comprises 14 residues. Trimming stripped 3 bases from V and 1 base from J, with 10 bases between. The CDR3 loop is CASSSGQRNTEAFF. The CDR3 nucleotides are TGCGCCAGCAGCTCAGGACAGAGGAACACTGAAGCTTTCTTT.

This chain uses TRBV30 with TRBJ1-2; D may be TRBD1 (5 bases). The CDR3 sequence is 13 residues long. Trimming pared 8 bases from V and 7 bases from J, leaving 20 bases between. Germline assignment: CDR1 GTSNPN and CDR2 SVGIG (reference sequence). CDR3 amino acids: CAGTGLQGFGYTF. The DNA of the CDR3 is TGTGCCGGGACCGGGTTGCAAGGATTTGGCTACACCTTC.

This clone was seen a few times. The chain combines TRBV30 with TRBJ1-6; 7 bases map to TRBD1. There are 15 residues in the CDR3. CDR1 GTSNPN and CDR2 SVGIG come from the germline V gene (reference sequence). The trim removed 0 bases at V and 9 bases at J, leaving 8 bases unmatched. In DNA, the CDR3 is TGTGCCTGGAGTGTACGACAGGGAGCAAGTTCACCCCTCCACTTT. It codes for CAWSVRQGASSPLHF.

In this sample, this clone is medium-sized. The V call is TRBV15, the J call TRBJ1-5; no definite D call. Germline V gene lookup returns CDR1 LNHNV and CDR2 YYDKDF (reference sequence). The CDR3 has 14 residues. Trimming removed 0 bases at V and 11 bases at J, with 14 bases between. For the CDR3, the DNA is TGTGCCACCAGCAGAGATCGAAGATTGATAGCCCAGCATTTT. Its protein is CATSRDRRLIAQHF. The full variable domain, in which reference TRBV15 and TRBJ1-5 provide the parts outside the CDR3, is DAMVIQNPRYQVTQFGKPVTLSCSQTLNHNVMYWYQQKSSQAPKLLFHYYDKDFNNEADTPDNFQSRRPNTSFCFLDIRSPGLGDTAMYLCATSRDRRLIAQHFGDGTRLSIL.

V usage is TRBV6-7 and J usage is TRBJ1-6, with a possible D match to TRBD1 (6 bases). TRBV6-7 is filed as an ORF, its function uncertain. V gave up 0 bases and J gave up 6 bases, with 12 bases separating them. The CDR3 totals 16 residues. The CDR3 sequence is CASSYSRAGANSPLHF. In nucleotides, the CDR3 is TGTGCCAGCAGTTACTCGAGGGCAGGGGCTAATTCACCCCTCCACTTT.

V gene TRBV19 combines with J gene TRBJ2-3, with D tentatively TRBD1 (7 bases). From germline, CDR1 is LNHDA and CDR2 SQIVND (reference sequence). The length of the CDR3 is 15 residues. V was clipped by 3 bases and J by 8 bases, with 18 bases between them. The CDR3 DNA is TGTGCCAGTAGTATGACCGCGTCCCAGGGGGGTACGCAGTATTTT. It is translated as CASSMTASQGGTQYF.

The chain employs TRBV9 and TRBJ1-3; D is possibly TRBD1 (6 bases). The CDR3 extends over 13 amino acids. V lost 5 bases and J lost 2, with 8 bases in between. Germline loops: CDR1 SGDLS, CDR2 YYNGEE. CDR3 sequence reads: CASRQGTGNTIYF. In DNA form, the CDR3 reads TGTGCCAGCAGACAGGGAACTGGAAACACCATATATTTT.

This clone is medium-sized in the sample. The chain is built from TRBV11-3 and TRBJ1-1; D unclear. Trimming cost V 1 base and J 1 base, with 7 bases left between them. Per the germline V gene, CDR1 is SGHNT and CDR2 is YENEEA. The CDR3 has 14 residues. The CDR3 spells CASSLGHSNTEAFF. CDR3 sequence (DNA): TGTGCCAGCAGCTTAGGACATTCGAACACTGAAGCTTTCTTT.

The sample holds one count of this clone. The J gene is TRBJ2-1, the V gene TRBV1. TRBV1 is listed as a pseudogene. This CDR3 contains 12 residues. DNA of the CDR3: TGCGCCAGCAGCCAAACGAACAATGAGCAGTTCTTC. Translation: CASSQTNNEQFF.

The chain joins TRBV30 to TRBJ1-1; D is uncertain. The V gene lost 0 bases and the J gene lost 6 bases, with 8 bases spanning the gap. The length of the CDR3 is 12 residues. Germline V lookup: CDR1 GTSNPN, CDR2 SVGIG (reference sequence). The CDR3 here is CAWSVRRAEAFF. Written as DNA, the CDR3 is TGTGCCTGGAGTGTGCGGCGAGCTGAAGCTTTCTTT.

The chain employs TRBV7-6 and TRBJ1-1; D gene ambiguous. The CDR3 contains 14 residues. Germline values: CDR1 SGHVS, CDR2 FNYEAQ. V was trimmed by 5 bases and J by 6 bases, leaving 16 bases between them. The CDR3 coding sequence is TGTGCCAGCAGCCCCCGGTCGGCGAGCGCTGAAGCTTTCTTT. This encodes CASSPRSASAEAFF.

V usage is TRBV6-8 and J usage is TRBJ1-2; D is undetermined. The germline V gene has CDR1 MNHGY and CDR2 SAAAGT. The CDR3 covers 16 residues. V was shortened by 5 bases and J by 1 base, with 17 bases between the two germline ends. The CDR3 nucleotides read TGTGCCAGCAGTGAGCAAAGGCTCTCATATAACTATGGCTACACCTTC. It yields the protein CASSEQRLSYNYGYTF.

This clone was seen a few times. The CDR3 protein is CTSSQETPRAFF. As DNA, the CDR3 is TGCACCAGCAGCCAAGAAACCCCCCGCGCTTTCTTT. The chain employs TRBV1 and TRBJ1-1. TRBV1 is listed as a pseudogene. CDR3 length: 12 amino acids.

This clone was found a few times. V is TRBV5-1 and J is TRBJ1-2; perhaps TRBD1 as D (6 bases). V was cut by 0 bases and J by 6 bases, with 12 bases left in between. The germline CDR1 and CDR2 sequences are SGHRS and YFSETQ. The CDR3 runs to 14 residues. CDR3 sequence: CASSLGQGFDGYTF. For the CDR3, the DNA is TGCGCCAGCAGCTTGGGCCAGGGGTTCGATGGCTACACCTTC.

In its sample, this clone was seen a few times. V gene TRBV11-3 combines with J gene TRBJ1-2; the D is unclear. The CDR3 length is 16 residues. CDR1 and CDR2 from the germline V gene are SGHNT and YENEEA. Trimming shortened V by 5 bases and J by 4 bases, and 20 bases separated the two germline ends. CDR3 protein: CASSRKFQAGAYGYTF. The CDR3 DNA reads TGTGCCAGCAGCCGAAAATTCCAGGCCGGCGCCTATGGCTACACCTTC.

Judged by abundance, this clone is medium-sized. Within the sample, other DNA sequences also encode this same CDR3. The chain has TRBV7-2 and TRBJ1-1; D gene unclear. The germline V and J ends were trimmed by 5 bases and 3 bases, with 10 bases remaining between them. From germline, CDR1 is SGHTA and CDR2 FQGNSA. The CDR3 runs 13 residues. The CDR3 region has the DNA TGTGCCAGCAGCCTTAGTGGGGACACTGAAGCTTTCTTT. Protein product: CASSLSGDTEAFF.

The gene calls are TRBV30 and TRBJ2-1; no reliable D call. Looked up from germline, CDR1 is GTSNPN and CDR2 is SVGIG (reference sequence). Between the trimmed V and J ends, which lost 2 bases and 9 bases, there was a span of 8 bases. The CDR3 contains 11 residues. CDR3: CAWSFGGEQFF. In nucleotides, the CDR3 is TGTGCCTGGAGTTTCGGCGGTGAGCAGTTCTTC.

A few counts support this clone. V is TRBV19 and J is TRBJ1-4; perhaps TRBD1 as D (5 bases). CDR1 is LNHDA, CDR2 SQIVND, per germline (reference sequence). Trimming pared 4 bases from V and 5 bases from J, leaving 14 bases between. The CDR3 totals 15 residues. CDR3 sequence: CASSNRGVENEKLFF. The CDR3, as DNA: TGTGCCAGTAGTAACCGAGGGGTAGAAAATGAAAAACTGTTTTTT.

This clone qualifies as medium-sized. The V gene is TRBV11-3, the J gene TRBJ2-4; TRBD2 is a possible D gene (5 bases). V shed 5 bases and J shed 5 bases, with 13 bases lying between them. The CDR3 runs 14 residues. Germline lookup yields CDR1 SGHNT and CDR2 YENEEA. The CDR3 DNA is TGTGCCAGCAGCCCCGGAGGAGGAGAAAACATTCAGTACTTC. Its translation is CASSPGGGENIQYF.

The chain combines TRBV30 with TRBJ1-6; 12 nucleotides line up with TRBD1. The length of the CDR3 is 14 residues. Per germline, CDR1 GTSNPN and CDR2 SVGIG (reference sequence). The J segment lost 12 bases and the V segment lost 3 bases, leaving 6 bases of the junction unmatched. The CDR3 reads CAWRGDRGQLPLHF. CDR3 nucleotides: TGTGCCTGGAGGGGGGACAGGGGGCAATTACCCCTCCACTTT.